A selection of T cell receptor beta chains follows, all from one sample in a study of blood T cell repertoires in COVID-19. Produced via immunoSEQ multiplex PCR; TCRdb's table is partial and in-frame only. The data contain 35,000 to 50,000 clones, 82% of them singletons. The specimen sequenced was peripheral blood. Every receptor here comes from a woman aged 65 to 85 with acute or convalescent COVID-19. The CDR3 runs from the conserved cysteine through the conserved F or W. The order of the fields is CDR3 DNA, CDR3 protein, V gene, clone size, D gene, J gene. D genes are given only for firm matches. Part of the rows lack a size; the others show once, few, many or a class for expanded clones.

TGTGCCACCTACTCGTTTTCGGACAATGAGCAGTTCTTC,CATYSFSDNEQFF,TRBV24-1,.,.,TRBJ2-1
TGCGCCAGCAGCCCGGGGGGCCCCTCCAATGAGCAGTTCTTC,CASSPGGPSNEQFF,TRBV5-1,.,.,TRBJ2-1
TGTGCCAGCAGCCCCGGACAGGAATGGATCACCGGGGAGCTGTTTTTT,CASSPGQEWITGELFF,TRBV7-6,.,TRBD1,TRBJ2-2
TGCGCCAGCAGCCCACCATTGTTCGGGACTGGAAAAAACATTCAGTACTTC,CASSPPLFGTGKNIQYF,TRBV5-1,.,.,TRBJ2-4
TGCGCCAGCAGCCAAGATGGCGGGGGGGAGGACACCGGGGAGCTGTTTTTT,CASSQDGGGEDTGELFF,TRBV4-3,.,TRBD2,TRBJ2-2
TGTGCCAGCAGTAGAAAGGTGGCAGGGGCTAACTATGGCTACACCTTC,CASSRKVAGANYGYTF,TRBV7-8,.,.,TRBJ1-2
TGTGCCAGCAAAGCCTCTTTCACCGAAAACATTCAGTACTTC,CASKASFTENIQYF,TRBV6-4,few,.,TRBJ2-4
TGCGCCAGCAGCACCCAGGGCCTAGAGCAGTACTTC,CASSTQGLEQYF,TRBV5-1,.,.,TRBJ2-7
TGTGCCAGCTCACCAGTCGGCGGCTACGAGCAGTACTTC,CASSPVGGYEQYF,TRBV18,.,.,TRBJ2-7
TGTGCTAGTGGTTTGCCCCCCGTACTAGCGGAACCCTACGAGCAGTACTTC,CASGLPPVLAEPYEQYF,TRBV12-5,.,TRBD2,TRBJ2-7